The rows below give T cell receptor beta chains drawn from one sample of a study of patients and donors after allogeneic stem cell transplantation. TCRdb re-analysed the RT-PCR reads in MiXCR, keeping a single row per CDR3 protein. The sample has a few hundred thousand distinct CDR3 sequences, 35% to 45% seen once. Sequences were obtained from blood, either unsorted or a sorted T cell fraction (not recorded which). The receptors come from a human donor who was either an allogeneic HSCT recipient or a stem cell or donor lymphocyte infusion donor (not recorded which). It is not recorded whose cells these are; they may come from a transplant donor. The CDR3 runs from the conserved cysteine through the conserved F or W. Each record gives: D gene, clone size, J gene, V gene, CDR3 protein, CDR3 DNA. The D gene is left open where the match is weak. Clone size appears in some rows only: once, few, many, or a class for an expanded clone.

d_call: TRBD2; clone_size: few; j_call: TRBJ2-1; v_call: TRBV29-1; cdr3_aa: CSATVAGGYNEQFF; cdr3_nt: TGCAGCGCCACCGTAGCGGGGGGCTACAATGAGCAGTTCTTC
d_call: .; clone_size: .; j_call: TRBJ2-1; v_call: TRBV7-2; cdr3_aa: CASSLQKMYNEQFF; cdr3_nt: TGTGCCAGCAGCTTGCAGAAAATGTACAATGAGCAGTTCTTC
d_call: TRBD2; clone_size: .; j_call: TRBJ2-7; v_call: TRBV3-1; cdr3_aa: CASSRDGTSAYEQYF; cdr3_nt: TGTGCCAGCAGCCGGGACGGGACTAGCGCCTACGAGCAGTACTTC
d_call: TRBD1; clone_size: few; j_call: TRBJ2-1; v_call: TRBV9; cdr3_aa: CASSVGGQYNEQFF; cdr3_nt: TGTGCCAGCAGCGTAGGGGGACAGTACAATGAGCAGTTCTTC
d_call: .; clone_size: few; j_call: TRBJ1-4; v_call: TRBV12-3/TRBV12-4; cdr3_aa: CASSLGAGVTNEKLFF; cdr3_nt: TGTGCCAGCAGTTTAGGGGCAGGGGTAACTAATGAAAAACTGTTTTTT
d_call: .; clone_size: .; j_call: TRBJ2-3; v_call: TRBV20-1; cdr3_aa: CSATGRGGTDTQYF; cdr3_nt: TGCAGTGCCACAGGGAGGGGAGGCACAGATACGCAGTATTTT
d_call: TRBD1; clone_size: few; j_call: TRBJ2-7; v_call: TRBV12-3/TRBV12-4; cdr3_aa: CASSPQGPYEQYF; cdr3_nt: TGTGCCAGCAGCCCACAGGGGCCCTACGAGCAGTACTTC
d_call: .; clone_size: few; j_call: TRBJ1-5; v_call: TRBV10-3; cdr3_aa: CAISERPDQPQHF; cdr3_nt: TGTGCCATCAGTGAGAGGCCGGATCAGCCCCAGCATTTT
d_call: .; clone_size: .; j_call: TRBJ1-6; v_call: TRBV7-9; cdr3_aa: CALEFLNSPLHF; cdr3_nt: TGTGCCCTCGAGTTTCTTAATTCACCCCTCCACTTT
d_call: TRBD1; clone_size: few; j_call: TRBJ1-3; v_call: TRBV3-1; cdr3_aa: CASSQSGTGKNTIYF; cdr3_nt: TGTGCCAGCAGCCAATCCGGGACAGGGAAAAACACCATATATTTT
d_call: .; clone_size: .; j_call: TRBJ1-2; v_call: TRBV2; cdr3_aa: CASSGVDNYGYTF; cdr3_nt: TGTGCCAGCAGTGGTGTGGACAACTATGGCTACACCTTC
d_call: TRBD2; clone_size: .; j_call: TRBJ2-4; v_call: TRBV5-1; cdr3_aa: CASSPSGTTPNIQYF; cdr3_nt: TGCGCCAGCAGCCCCAGTGGGACTACTCCAAACATTCAGTACTTC
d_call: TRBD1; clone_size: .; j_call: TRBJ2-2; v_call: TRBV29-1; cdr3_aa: CSVPGQGAAGELFF; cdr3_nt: TGCAGCGTCCCCGGACAGGGGGCGGCCGGGGAGCTGTTTTTT
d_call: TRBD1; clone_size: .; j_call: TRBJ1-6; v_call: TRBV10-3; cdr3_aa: CASGGTGWSPLHF; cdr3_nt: TGTGCCTCTGGAGGGACAGGGTGGTCACCCCTCCACTTT
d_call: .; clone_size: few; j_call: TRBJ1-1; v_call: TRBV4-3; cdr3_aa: CASSQDGRVEAFF; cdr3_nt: TGCGCCAGCAGCCAAGATGGGAGGGTTGAAGCTTTCTTT
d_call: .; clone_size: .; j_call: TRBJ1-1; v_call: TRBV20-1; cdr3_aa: CSALRTANNPFF; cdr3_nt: TGCAGTGCCTTAAGGACAGCAAACAATCCTTTCTTT
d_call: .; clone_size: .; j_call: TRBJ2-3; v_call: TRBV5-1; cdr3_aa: CASSSTGAGDTQYF; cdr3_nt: TGCGCCAGCAGCTCCACCGGGGCGGGGGATACGCAGTATTTT
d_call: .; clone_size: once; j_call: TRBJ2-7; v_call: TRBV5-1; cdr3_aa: CASSGERGNEQYF; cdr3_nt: TGCGCCAGCAGCGGGGAACGGGGGAACGAGCAGTACTTC
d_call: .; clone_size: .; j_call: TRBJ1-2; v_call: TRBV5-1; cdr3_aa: CASSPEVGDDYGYTF; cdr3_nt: TGCGCCAGCAGCCCGGAGGTAGGGGACGACTATGGCTACACCTTC
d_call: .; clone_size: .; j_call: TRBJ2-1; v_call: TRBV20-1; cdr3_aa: CSASPGGRGNEQFF; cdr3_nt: TGCAGTGCTAGTCCGGGGGGCCGAGGGAATGAGCAGTTCTTC
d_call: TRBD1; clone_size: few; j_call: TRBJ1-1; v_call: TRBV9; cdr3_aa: CASSVTGGGVAEAFF; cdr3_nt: TGTGCCAGCAGCGTGACAGGGGGCGGAGTTGCTGAAGCTTTCTTT
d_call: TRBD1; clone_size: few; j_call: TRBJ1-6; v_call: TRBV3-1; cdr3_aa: CASSQQGALNSPLHF; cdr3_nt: TGTGCCAGCAGCCAACAGGGGGCCCTTAATTCACCCCTCCACTTT
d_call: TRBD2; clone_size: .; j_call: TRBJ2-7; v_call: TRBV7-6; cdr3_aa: CASSLGGLATYEQYF; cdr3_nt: TGTGCCAGCAGCTTAGGGGGACTAGCGACCTACGAGCAGTACTTC
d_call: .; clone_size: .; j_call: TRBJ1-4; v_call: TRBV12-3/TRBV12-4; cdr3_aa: CASKRGGGTNEKLFF; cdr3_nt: TGTGCCAGCAAGAGGGGCGGGGGAACTAATGAAAAACTGTTTTTT
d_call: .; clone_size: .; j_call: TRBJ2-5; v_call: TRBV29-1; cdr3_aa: CSVEKSSSSGAQYF; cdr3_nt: TGCAGCGTTGAAAAGTCGTCCAGTTCAGGGGCCCAGTACTTC
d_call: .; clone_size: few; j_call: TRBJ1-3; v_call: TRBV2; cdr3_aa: CASSAGLSSGNTIYF; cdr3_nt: TGTGCCAGCAGTGCGGGACTGAGCTCTGGAAACACCATATATTTT
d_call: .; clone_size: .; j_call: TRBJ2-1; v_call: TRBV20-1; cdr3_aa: CSARKWAGSLYNEQFF; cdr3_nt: TGCAGTGCTAGGAAGTGGGCGGGGTCCCTCTACAATGAGCAGTTCTTC
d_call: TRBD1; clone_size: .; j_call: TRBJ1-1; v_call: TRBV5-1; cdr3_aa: CASSTLTGGIGEAFF; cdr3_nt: TGCGCCAGCAGCACGCTGACAGGGGGCATCGGTGAAGCTTTCTTT
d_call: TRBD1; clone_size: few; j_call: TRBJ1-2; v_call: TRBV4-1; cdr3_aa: CASSQVGGTGYYGYTF; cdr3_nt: TGCGCCAGCAGCCAAGTTGGTGGGACAGGTTACTATGGCTACACCTTC
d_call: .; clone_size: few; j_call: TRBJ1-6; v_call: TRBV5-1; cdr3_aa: CASSLASRRYNSPLHF; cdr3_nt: TGCGCCAGCAGCTTGGCCTCCAGGAGATATAATTCACCCCTCCACTTT
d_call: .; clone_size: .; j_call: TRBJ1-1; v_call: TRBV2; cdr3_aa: CASGGTSNTEAFF; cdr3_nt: TGTGCCAGCGGGGGGACATCCAACACTGAAGCTTTCTTT
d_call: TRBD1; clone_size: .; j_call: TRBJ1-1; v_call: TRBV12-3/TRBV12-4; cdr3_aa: CASGNTGGADTEAFF; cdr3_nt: TGTGCCAGCGGAAACACAGGGGGCGCGGACACTGAAGCTTTCTTT
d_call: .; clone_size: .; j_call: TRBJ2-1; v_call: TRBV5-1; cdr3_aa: CASSLGQGFFDEQFF; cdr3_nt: TGCGCCAGCAGCTTGGGGCAGGGGTTTTTCGATGAGCAGTTCTTC
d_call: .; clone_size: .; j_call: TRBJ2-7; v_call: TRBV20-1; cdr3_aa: CLARSPYEQYF; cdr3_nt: TGCCTCGCGCGGTCCCCCTACGAGCAGTACTTC
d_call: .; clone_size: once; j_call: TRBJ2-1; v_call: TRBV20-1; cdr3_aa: CSALPQWGEQFF; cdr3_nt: TGCAGTGCTTTACCCCAATGGGGTGAGCAGTTCTTC
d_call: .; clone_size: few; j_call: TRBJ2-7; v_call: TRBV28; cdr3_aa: CASSLAPSYEQYF; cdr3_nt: TGTGCCAGCAGTTTAGCTCCATCCTACGAGCAGTACTTC
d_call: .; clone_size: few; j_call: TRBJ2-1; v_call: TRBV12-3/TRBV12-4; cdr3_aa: CASRARWGNEQFF; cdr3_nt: TGTGCCAGCAGAGCCCGGTGGGGTAATGAGCAGTTCTTC